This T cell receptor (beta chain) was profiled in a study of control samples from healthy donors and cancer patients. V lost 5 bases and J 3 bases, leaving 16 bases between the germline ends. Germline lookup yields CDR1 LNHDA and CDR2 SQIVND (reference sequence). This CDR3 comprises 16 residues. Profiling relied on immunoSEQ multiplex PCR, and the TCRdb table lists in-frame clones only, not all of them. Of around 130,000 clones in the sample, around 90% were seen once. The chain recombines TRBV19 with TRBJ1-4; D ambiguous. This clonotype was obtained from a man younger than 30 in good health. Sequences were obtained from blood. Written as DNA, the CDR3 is TGTGCCAGTAGTCCCCCCTGGCCGGAATCTAATGAAAAACTGTTTTTT. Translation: CASSPPWPESNEKLFF.